This entry concerns a single T cell receptor (beta chain). Seattle participants joined during active infection and were tracked over time. The data stem from a study of blood T cell repertoires in COVID-19. About the study: The United States, Italy and Spain provided the acute and convalescent COVID-19 samples.

The authors' processing: Reference gene primer amplification yielded estimated nucleated cell counts. TCRdb keeps only in-frame clones here, not all; method: immunoSEQ multiplex PCR. D and trimming come from the DNA, and the V and J calls and clone size come from that table. The sample holds around 160,000 clones, approximately 85% seen once. The CDR3 sequence is 17 residues long. CDR1 is KGHDR, CDR2 SFDVKD, per germline. Unmatched junction bases numbered 7, after V lost 4 bases and J lost 0 bases. This receptor was taken from a woman aged 55-69 years with COVID-19, enrolled during active disease. The chain combines TRBV24-1 with TRBJ2-3, with TRBD1 identical over 9 bases. Sequenced material: peripheral blood. The CDR3 reads CATSESTGGESTDTQYF. The CDR3 DNA sequence: TGTGCCACCAGTGAGTCCACAGGGGGCGAAAGCACAGATACGCAGTATTTT.